This TCR beta chain was sequenced in a study of T-cell reconstitution after alpha-beta-depleted transplantation in children (dated by TCRdb to the mid-2010s). For the study in its entirety: T-cell immune reconstitution after TCRalphabeta/CD19-depleted allogeneic hematopoietic cell transplantation in children was quantitatively tracked in the study by means of TCR repertoire profiling. Study-wide conclusions, independent of this receptor: In some patients, the high TCRbeta diversity seen at day 60 was put down to recipient T cells and intrathymic progenitors that had survived conditioning. The frequencies of hyperexpanded clones fell over the following months, and after one year, T-cell counts and TCRbeta diversity were mostly attributed to newly produced T cells. The apparently early recovery of alphabetaT-cell counts about two months after transplant reportedly depended on only several hundred rapidly expanded clones that came from non-depleted graft cells.

Receptor libraries were prepared by PCR. These reads were obtained on an Illumina HiSeq 2500. To normalize quantification of the TCRbeta repertoire, the TCR libraries were built with molecular barcoding that relied on unique molecular identifiers. The raw public reads went through TCRdb reprocessing: fastp at Q25, MiXCR clone calling, in-frame beta chains kept. Entries are consolidated by CDR3 protein sequence, retaining the most common genes and DNA. For this sample the table gives some 350,000 distinct CDR3 sequences, of which around 15% were detected only once. The ten biggest clones cover approximately 38% of the sample. This clonotype was observed a handful of times. Its binding antigen is unknown. Nothing much larger sits one base from this clone, and base qualities are not available. The treatment or condition tag for this specimen amounts to: allogeneic hematopoietic cell transplantation with graft depleted of TCRalphabeta T cells and CD19 B cells. Transplant recipients were children who received TCRalphabeta/CD19-depleted allogeneic hematopoietic cell grafts.

Trimming removed 1 base from V and 2 bases from J, leaving 9 bases between the germline ends. Counted from cysteine to phenylalanine, this CDR3 has 15 amino acids. The sequence is cut down to CDR3 DNA, 45 bases in frame from base 1. Looking up the germline V gene yields CDR1 SGHVS and CDR2 FNYEAQ. The sequence was collected from a male patient aged 2-9 years who had a stem cell transplant for acute lymphoblastic leukemia, so the T cells may come from the graft donor. Here the sequenced sample was PBMCs, mostly from graft donor cells, taken 360 days after TCRalphabeta/CD19-depleted stem cell transplant. The chain couples TRBV7-6 to TRBJ2-1; no D gene can be assigned with confidence. The CDR3 here reads CASSLVAVPYNEQFF. In nucleotides, the sequence is TGTGCCAGCAGCTTAGTGGCTGTACCCTACAATGAGCAGTTCTTC. The entire variable domain, with the stretches around the CDR3 drawn from the reference TRBV7-6 and TRBJ2-1 proteins, is GAGVSQSPRYKVTKRGQDVALRCDPISGHVSLYWYRQALGQGPEFLTYFNYEAQQDKSGLPNDRFSAERPEGSISTLTIQRTEQRDSAMYRCASSLVAVPYNEQFFGPGTRLTVL.